This entry lists 2 T cell receptor beta chains sequenced from one sample in a study of T cells after yellow fever vaccination. Using its own MiXCR run on the 5' RACE reads, TCRdb lists one record per CDR3 protein. The sample records hundreds of thousands of distinct CDR3 sequences, 18% being singletons. The sequences come from PBMCs, collected before the yellow fever booster vaccination. The receptors shown here come from a man younger than 35 who received the YFV17D yellow fever vaccine.

This clonotype was recorded a few times. This chain connects TRBV29-1 to TRBJ2-1; the match to TRBD1 covers 7 bases. The CDR3 has 14 amino acids. V trimming: 1 base; J trimming: 7 bases; junction bases outside the gene matches: 7. From germline, CDR1 is SQVTM and CDR2 ANQGSEA. In DNA, the CDR3 is TGCAGCGTTGAAGCTCTACAGGGGTGGAATGAGCAGTTCTTC. Protein product: CSVEALQGWNEQFF.

By share, this clonotype counts as medium-sized. The chain combines TRBV20-1 with TRBJ2-3, with 8 bases fitting TRBD2. CDR3 size: 12 residues. The junction had 7 bases not matched to a gene; V was cut back by 8 bases and J by 6 bases. In germline, CDR1 is DFQATT, CDR2 SNEGSKA (reference sequence). The CDR3 here is CSSHSGVDTQYF. The CDR3 region has the DNA TGCAGTTCACATAGCGGGGTGGATACGCAGTATTTT.